Shown below are 10 T cell receptor beta chains from a single sample sequenced in a study of shared clonotypes between healthy human individuals. Method: immunoSEQ multiplex PCR; TCRdb's copy keeps in-frame clones and lacks some. The sample has some 2 million clones; about 95% are singletons. CD45RO-negative, CCR7-selected cells formed the naive CD8 fraction, which excluded terminally differentiated effector memory CD45RA+ cells. Sequencing was performed on naive CD8+ T cells sorted from blood. The receptors derive from a young man in good health.

The V and J genes are TRBV6-5 and TRBJ2-5; 7 nucleotides match TRBD2. The CDR3 length is 15 residues. The V segment lost 5 bases and the J segment 1 base; nucleotides outside the gene matches: 7. Germline CDR1 and CDR2: MNHEY and SVGAGI. The CDR3 DNA follows: TGTGCCAGCAGTCCCCGGGACTATTCCCAAGAGACCCAGTACTTC. This codes for CASSPRDYSQETQYF.

This chain links TRBV27 with TRBJ1-2; possible D gene TRBD1, 6 bases. Deletions cut 0 bases from V and 0 bases from J, with 14 bases between. This CDR3 comprises 17 residues. The germline gives CDR1 MNHEY, CDR2 SMNVEV (reference sequence). CDR3 residues: CASSLSMAGQSNYGYTF. Here the CDR3 DNA reads TGTGCCAGCAGTTTATCGATGGCAGGACAGTCTAACTATGGCTACACCTTC.

The DNA of the CDR3 is TGCGCCAGCAGCCAAGGGACTAGCGGGGGCACAGATACGCAGTATTTT. Translating gives CASSQGTSGGTDTQYF. The genes are TRBV4-1 and TRBJ2-3; 12 bases are a match to TRBD2. Germline CDR1 is MGHRA and CDR2 is YSYEKL. With 1 base clipped from V and 1 base from J, the junction kept 0 bases outside the gene matches. The CDR3 has 16 amino acids.

In regard to this clone: At one end the junction does not follow the germline gene, possibly because of a read error. The sample contains more than one DNA sequence encoding this CDR3. This CDR3 is CASSLEGGTYNEQFF. Written as DNA, the CDR3 is TGCGCCAGCAGCTTGGAGGGGGGAACCTACAATGAACAGTTCTTC. The chain employs TRBV5-1 and TRBJ2-1, with D perhaps assigned TRBD1 or TRBD2 (6 bases each). The CDR3 consists of 15 residues. CDR1 is SGHRS and CDR2 is YFSETQ in the germline V gene.

The chain combines TRBV9 with TRBJ2-5; D is ambiguous. From germline, CDR1 is SGDLS and CDR2 YYNGEE. The V gene lost 0 bases and the J gene lost 5 bases, with 5 bases spanning the gap. The CDR3 runs 12 residues. The CDR3 region is CASSVGTETQYF. CDR3 nucleotide sequence: TGTGCCAGCAGCGTAGGTACGGAGACCCAGTACTTC.

This chain joins TRBV19 and TRBJ2-2, with 10 nucleotides matching TRBD2. V lost 6 bases and J lost 3; bases outside the gene matches: 4. The CDR3 consists of 15 residues. Germline CDR1 and CDR2: LNHDA and SQIVND (reference sequence). This CDR3 is CASRALAGDTGELFF. The CDR3 bases are TGTGCCAGTAGGGCCCTAGCGGGGGACACCGGGGAGCTGTTTTTT.

J is TRBJ2-5 and V is TRBV5-1; D ambiguous. This CDR3 is 14 amino acids long. The germline V gene has CDR1 SGHRS and CDR2 YFSETQ. V dropped 0 bases and J dropped 2 bases, with 8 bases sitting between them. CDR3 residues: CASSLESGQETQYF. The CDR3 nucleotides are TGCGCCAGCAGCTTGGAGTCAGGACAAGAGACCCAGTACTTC. Combining the CDR3 with reference TRBV5-1 and TRBJ2-5 gives the whole variable domain KAGVTQTPRYLIKTRGQQVTLSCSPISGHRSVSWYQQTPGQGLQFLFEYFSETQRNKGNFPGRFSGRQFSNSRSEMNVSTLELGDSALYLCASSLESGQETQYFGPGTRLLVL.

This clone was detected only a few times. V usage is TRBV5-1 and J usage is TRBJ2-7; 8 bases map to TRBD1. This CDR3 contains 15 residues. J gave up 5 bases and V 4 bases, and 11 bases lay outside the gene matches. CDR1 is SGHRS, CDR2 YFSETQ, per germline. This CDR3 is CASSPDYDRGHEQYF. CDR3 coding DNA: TGCGCCAGCAGCCCGGACTATGACAGGGGTCACGAGCAGTACTTC.

The V and J genes are TRBV18 and TRBJ1-5, with D possibly being TRBD1 (5 bases). Germline values: CDR1 KGHSH, CDR2 LQKENI. This CDR3 contains 14 residues. V dropped 6 bases and J dropped 4 bases, with 13 bases sitting between them. CDR3 nucleotides: TGTGCCAGCTCTACCGGGGACCTGAATCAGCCCCAGCATTTT. Its protein product is CASSTGDLNQPQHF.

V and J are TRBV27 and TRBJ1-1, with D hard to call. The germline gives CDR1 MNHEY, CDR2 SMNVEV (reference sequence). The length of the CDR3 is 11 residues. V shed 5 bases and J shed 3 bases, with 4 bases lying between them. The CDR3 region is CASSGYTEAFF. The DNA of the CDR3 is TGTGCCAGCAGTGGTTACACTGAAGCTTTCTTT.